This T cell receptor (beta chain) was recorded in a study of tissue T cells after allogeneic stem cell transplantation. Study-level points and caveats: Motif-based clustering found tissue-specific repertoire signatures shared across patients, though few clones were shared.

Survey-depth TCRbeta CDR3 sequencing reported V/J genes and productive frequencies. Measured with immunoSEQ multiplex PCR; TCRdb has only the in-frame clones, and not every one. Of 5,000 to 6,500 clones in the sample, about 64% were seen once. A word on this clone: What it recognizes is unknown.

Non-transplant comparator patients with other cancers had at least five gastrointestinal samples and no known gastrointestinal disease. This clonotype originated in a woman aged 18-49 years with breast cancer. Sample: duodenum tissue, taken at autopsy.

As DNA, the CDR3 is TGTGCCAGCAGTACAGGGTTGGGCAATCAGCCCCAGCATTTT. Its translation is CASSTGLGNQPQHF. J is TRBJ1-5 and V is TRBV6-2 or TRBV6-3; maybe TRBD1 (6 bases). CDR3 size: 14 residues. The germline CDR1 and CDR2 sequences are MNHEY and SVGEGT. The V end lost 5 bases, the J end lost 2 bases, and 10 bases lay between the germline ends.